This TCR beta chain originates from a study of blood T cell repertoires in COVID-19. Whole-study context: Both acute and convalescent COVID-19 samples were obtained from the United States, Italy and Spain. From T cells, B-cell-depleted T cells, or PBMCs came the material, which was cDNA or gDNA.

CDR3 size: 16 residues. The V segment lost 3 bases and the J segment 6 bases; nucleotides outside the gene matches: 8. In germline, CDR1 is LNHDA, CDR2 SQIVND (reference sequence). Per the original data handling: Reference gene primer amplification in the assay estimated nucleated cell counts. The table came from immunoSEQ multiplex PCR; TCRdb's copy has only in-frame clones and leaves some out. V and J calls and clone size are given by that table; D and trimming were obtained from the DNA. The table includes around 97,000 clones, around four fifths detected once. Specimen: peripheral blood. This TCR derives from a man between 65 and 85 years old with acute or convalescent COVID-19. The chain couples TRBV19 to TRBJ2-3, with TRBD2 matching 11 bases. Here the CDR3 reads CASSINLAGGTDTQYF. The CDR3 DNA is TGTGCCAGTAGTATTAATCTAGCGGGGGGAACGGATACGCAGTATTTT. The whole variable domain, remainder taken from reference TRBV19 and TRBJ2-3, is DGGITQSPKYLFRKEGQNVTLSCEQNLNHDAMYWYRQDPGQGLRLIYYSQIVNDFQKGDIAEGYSVSREKKESFPLTVTSAQKNPTAFYLCASSINLAGGTDTQYFGPGTRLTVL.